This T cell receptor (beta chain) was captured by sequencing in a study of T cells in Graves' hyperthyroidism and ophthalmopathy (dated by TCRdb to between 2017 and 2020). Turning to the overall study: Peripheral blood was collected at initial diagnosis, before any treatment. TCR V-J signatures able to tell the groups apart were searched for in a discovery cohort of 100 or so patients, of whom around 43 had Graves' ophthalmopathy and some 60 had stable Graves' hyperthyroidism. Prospective prediction of ophthalmopathy was tested in an independent validation cohort of fewer than 20 hyperthyroidism patients and 15 to 17 patients who later progressed to ophthalmopathy. The 100 or so discovery patients were randomly divided into training and test sets at a 7:3 ratio. Thyroid tissue and blood T-cell repertoires from six Graves' hyperthyroidism patients were also compared in the study. After sampling, hyperthyroidism patients received methimazole starting at 30 mg daily, and ophthalmopathy patients received high-dose intravenous methylprednisolone. The paper reports TCR Vbeta CDR3 sequencing of some 140 peripheral blood samples: approximately 43 ophthalmopathy, roughly 74 hyperthyroidism and around 17 progressor patients. Results and caveats for the whole study, not just this receptor: Most expanded thyroid clonotypes (frequency above 0.001) were also detected in blood, suggesting blood repertoires may reflect thyroid immune responses. No statistical method was used to set the sample size in advance, and investigators knew the group allocation. A model built on a 13 V-J signature distinguished ophthalmopathy from stable hyperthyroidism, reaching 85% to 90% sensitivity and about 81% specificity in cross-validation and 80%/75% in testing. In validation, the model predicted progression to ophthalmopathy a median of approximately 6.6 months before onset, with over 60% sensitivity and more than 72% specificity.

In its sample, this clonotype was seen many times. This clone's antigen is unknown. The input lacks base qualities; no much larger clone sits a single base away. The TCR beta CDR3 regions were amplified from the RNA transcripts. The first round of RT-PCR for the TCR CDR3 was performed with the HTBI primer set and the Qiagen OneStep RT-PCR kit. Libraries were constructed in a second round of multiplex PCR, after which size selection and purification were carried out. The libraries were sequenced on an Illumina HiSeq2000 using paired-end 100 bp reads. In the authors' own workflow: SOAPnuke was used to process the raw data, removing reads that contained adapters or uncalled bases, had a mean Phred below 15, or lacked an exact match to the constant primer or identifier. COPE v1.2.5 was used to merge the high-quality paired reads, and each unique nucleotide sequence was defined as a clonotype. MiTCR v1.1 was used to align the clonotypes against IMGT TRBV, TRBD and TRBJ reference segments. The analysis included only V-J combinations with a frequency above 0.0001, which together covered 99% to 99.2% of the repertoires. A TCS score was defined as the ratio between F50 (clonal expansion) and ExV (chaos), using BLOSUM62-based TCRdist between CDR3 peptides within each V-J. Welch's t-statistics and random forest reduced roughly 500 V-J features to 13, which were used in a naive Bayes classifier (R e1071). TCRdb reprocessing: public reads trimmed at Q25 with fastp, clones called with MiXCR, in-frame beta chains kept. A single entry per CDR3 protein holds the most common genes and DNA from its merged rows. The V and J calls reflect TCRdb's pipeline rather than the authors' work. Recorded for this sample are about 700,000 distinct CDR3 sequences; 11% to 15% of them occurred a single time. Of the sample, roughly 10% falls within the top ten clones.

V is clipped by 6 bases and J by 3 bases, and the sequence between their germline boundaries is 9 bases long. Inclusive of the bounding cysteine and phenylalanine, the CDR3 is 13 residues long. The retained sequence is limited to the CDR3, 39 bases, with the frame set at the first base. For CDR1 and CDR2, the germline V gene lists SNHLY and FYNNEI. Stable Graves' hyperthyroidism was defined as the absence of progression to ophthalmopathy over 18 months of follow-up. Hyperthyroidism patients were newly diagnosed, had a disease duration of under 2 months, and were aged 18 to 65 years. Patients with uncontrolled infections, other autoimmune diseases, pregnancy or lactation were excluded. Clinical symptoms, serum thyroxine and TRAb, thyroid ultrasound, and orbital computed tomography formed the basis for the diagnoses. PBMCs were isolated from about 9.2 ml of fresh peripheral blood by Ficoll-Paque density gradient centrifugation. Total RNA was extracted with Trizol reagent, and quality was checked on an Agilent 2100 Bioanalyzer.

Input material: blood. This sequence uses TRBV2 and TRBJ1-5, with no D gene named confidently. The receptor's source is a woman aged 18-29 years with Graves' hyperthyroidism. In nucleotides, the sequence is TGTGCCAGCAGAAACAACCCCAATCAGCCCCAGCATTTT. Its protein reads: CASRNNPNQPQHF.